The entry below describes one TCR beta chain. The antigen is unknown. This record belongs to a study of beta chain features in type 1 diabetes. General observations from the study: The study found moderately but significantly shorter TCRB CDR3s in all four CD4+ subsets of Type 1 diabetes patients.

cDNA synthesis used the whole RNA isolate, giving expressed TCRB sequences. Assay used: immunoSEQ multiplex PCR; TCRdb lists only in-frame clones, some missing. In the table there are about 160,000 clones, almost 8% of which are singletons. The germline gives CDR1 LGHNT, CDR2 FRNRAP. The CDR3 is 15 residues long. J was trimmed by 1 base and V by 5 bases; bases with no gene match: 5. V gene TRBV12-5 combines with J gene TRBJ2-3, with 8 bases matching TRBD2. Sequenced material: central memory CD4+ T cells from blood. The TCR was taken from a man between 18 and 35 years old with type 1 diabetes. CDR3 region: CASGPGLGGTDTQYF. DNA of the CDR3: TGTGCTAGTGGTCCGGGACTAGGGGGCACAGATACGCAGTATTTT.